The T cell receptor beta chain under discussion was sequenced for a study of T cell responses to AZD1222 COVID-19 vaccine. Only in-frame clones appear in the TCRdb table, and some are missing; sequencing was by immunoSEQ multiplex PCR. The sample has fewer than 120,000 clones; about four fifths are singletons. From germline, CDR1 is MRHNA and CDR2 SNTAGT. The CDR3 consists of 13 residues. Trimming left V 6 bases short and J 2 bases short, with 10 bases between. The sample was peripheral blood, taken on day 0 of AZD1222 vaccination. The chain carries TRBV6-4 and TRBJ1-2; no firm D call. The sequence was obtained from an adult in good health. Written as DNA, the CDR3 is TGTGCCAGCAGCTTAGGAAGGAACTATGGCTACACCTTC. It encodes CASSLGRNYGYTF.